This TCR beta chain was documented in a study of T cell responses to AZD1222 COVID-19 vaccine. Germline-derived CDR1 and CDR2 are MNHEY and SVGAGI. CDR3 length: 15 residues. Losses at the gene ends were 7 bases for V and 5 bases for J; bases not matched to a gene: 10. Study conclusions and caveats: Two doses of AZD1222 preceded a rise in Spike-specific TCR breadth and depth. The donor group comprised mostly white British people and more females; the analysis possibly underestimated clonal diversity. Nearly half of unique spike-specific TCRs reportedly avoided B.1.351 and B.1.1.7 mutated regions.

About this clone itself: The antigen remains unidentified.

Sequencing was performed with immunoSEQ multiplex PCR; in TCRdb, only in-frame clones are kept and a portion is missing. The table shows some 200,000 clones, with 93% occurring only once. The receptor's source is an adult in good health. The chain carries TRBV6-5 and TRBJ1-4, with TRBD1 identical over 7 bases. The specimen was peripheral blood, collected on day 0 of MenACWY control vaccination. The CDR3 sequence: CASKVGQILNEKLFF. The DNA of the CDR3 is TGTGCCAGCAAGGTGGGACAGATTCTGAATGAAAAACTGTTTTTT.